The 14 T cell receptor beta chains given below trace back to one sample, sequenced in a study of cytomegalovirus exposure and HLA in healthy donors. The PCR was carried out with 60 Vbeta primers and 13 Jbeta primers. Repertoires were generated with immunoSEQ multiplex PCR, while TCRdb's copy carries only in-frame clones and drops some. The repertoire consists of more than 90,000 clones, with 65% to 75% occurring once and the leading ten covering around 4.8%. Sequencing used PBMCs. The receptors shown here come from a man aged 25-40 years in good health and CMV-seropositive.

The gene calls are TRBV4-3 and TRBJ2-3; D remains unclear. Germline CDR1 is LGHNA and CDR2 is YSLEER. Trimming took 1 base from V and 5 from J, leaving 13 bases between them. The CDR3 is made up of 15 amino acids. The CDR3 DNA is TGCGCCAGCAGCCAAGCCCTAACGCAACTAGATACGCAGTATTTT. This encodes CASSQALTQLDTQYF.

This clone was recorded a few times. V gene TRBV6-6 combines with J gene TRBJ2-2, with 9 bases fitting TRBD2. This CDR3 has 15 residues. Germline CDR1 is MNHNY and CDR2 is SVGAGI (reference sequence). Trimming took 4 bases from V and 6 from J; bases not matched to a gene: 6. CDR3 DNA: TGTGCCAGCAGTTCCTTGGCGGGGGGGCCCGGGGAGCTGTTTTTT. Translation gives CASSSLAGGPGELFF.

This rearrangement joins TRBV6-1 to TRBJ2-2; TRBD1 aligns across 7 bases. CDR1 is MNHNS and CDR2 is SASEGT in the germline V gene. V shed 4 bases and J 6 bases; nucleotides not matched to a gene: 5. This CDR3 spans 14 amino acids. The CDR3: CASSARQGPGELFF. The DNA for the CDR3 is TGTGCCAGCAGTGCACGACAGGGTCCCGGGGAGCTGTTTTTT.

J is TRBJ2-1 and V is TRBV30, with D maybe TRBD1 (5 bases). Trimming took 3 bases from V and 6 from J, leaving 9 bases between them. This CDR3 has 12 residues. From germline, CDR1 is GTSNPN and CDR2 SVGIG (reference sequence). For the CDR3, the DNA is TGTGCCTGGAGCCCTACAGGCAATGAGCAGTTCTTC. Translation: CAWSPTGNEQFF.

Concerning this clone: This sample also contains other DNA sequences that code for the same CDR3. The chain employs TRBV28 and TRBJ2-3; D not resolved. The CDR3 consists of 15 residues. Between the trimmed V and J ends, which lost 3 bases and 3 bases, there was a span of 13 bases. Germline values: CDR1 MDHEN, CDR2 SYDVKM. The CDR3 DNA follows: TGTGCCAGCAGTTTTCAGCGCGGAAAGACAGATACGCAGTATTTT. This encodes CASSFQRGKTDTQYF.

This clone was seen a handful of times. The J gene is TRBJ2-1, the V gene TRBV9; TRBD2 aligns across 12 bases. The CDR3 sequence is 16 residues long. Per the germline V gene, CDR1 is SGDLS and CDR2 is YYNGEE. V was pared by 6 bases and J by 5 bases, with 9 bases of the junction left unmatched. The CDR3 nucleotides read TGTGCCAGCACCTATGGACTAGCGGGGTCAGACAATGAGCAGTTCTTC. Its protein is CASTYGLAGSDNEQFF. Based on the CDR3 plus reference TRBV9 and TRBJ2-1, the full variable domain is DSGVTQTPKHLITATGQRVTLRCSPRSGDLSVYWYQQSLDQGLQFLIQYYNGEERAKGNILERFSAQQFPDLHSELNLSSLELGDSALYFCASTYGLAGSDNEQFFGPGTRLTVL.

This clone was picked up one time. The chain links TRBV28 to TRBJ1-6; D is unresolved. This CDR3 is built from 13 residues. Trimming cost V 8 bases and J 2 bases, with 7 bases left between them. Per the germline V gene, CDR1 is MDHEN and CDR2 is SYDVKM. Written as DNA, the CDR3 is TGTGCCAGCCGCGAAGCCTATAATTCACCCCTCCACTTT. It is translated as CASREAYNSPLHF.

The V and J genes are TRBV10-2 and TRBJ1-2; D not certain. This CDR3 region has 11 residues. The V gene lost 3 bases and the J gene lost 8 bases, with 7 bases spanning the gap. Germline V CDR1 and CDR2: WSHSY, SAAADI. CDR3 bases: TGCGCCAGCAGTGAATCAGGCGGCTACACCTTC. Translation gives CASSESGGYTF.

Of note for this clone: Other DNA sequences within the sample encode an identical CDR3. The genes are TRBV5-6 and TRBJ1-2, with D tentatively TRBD1 (6 bases). Germline CDR1 SGHDT, CDR2 YYEEEE. The CDR3 consists of 16 residues. V was clipped by 6 bases and J by 4 bases, with 22 bases between them. The CDR3 nucleotides read TGTGCCAGCAATGACATCTCAGGACAGCTCAGCTATGGCTACACCTTC. The encoded protein is CASNDISGQLSYGYTF.

The chain joins TRBV6-5 to TRBJ1-5; D call uncertain. Germline V gives CDR1 MNHEY, CDR2 SVGAGI. There are 14 residues in the CDR3. The germline V and J ends were trimmed by 6 bases and 9 bases, with 18 bases remaining between them. The CDR3: CASSRTYSDRPQHF. In DNA, the CDR3 is TGTGCCAGCAGCCGGACTTACTCTGATCGGCCCCAGCATTTT.

This chain joins TRBV11-2 and TRBJ2-5; TRBD2 matches 15 bases. CDR1 and CDR2 (germline): SGHAT, FQNNGV. The CDR3 spans 18 residues. J lost 3 bases, V lost 2 bases, and 7 bases had no gene match. Here the CDR3 reads CASSLRGGLAGGEETQYF. The CDR3 DNA sequence: TGTGCCAGCAGCTTAAGGGGGGGACTAGCGGGGGGCGAAGAGACCCAGTACTTC. Full variable domain (outside the CDR3, taken from reference TRBV11-2 and TRBJ2-5): EAGVAQSPRYKIIEKRQSVAFWCNPISGHATLYWYQQILGQGPKLLIQFQNNGVVDDSQLPKDRFSAERLKGVDSTLKIQPAKLEDSAVYLCASSLRGGLAGGEETQYFGPGTRLLVL.

This clone has just a few counts. This chain links TRBV10-1 with TRBJ2-3; 8 nucleotides line up with TRBD2. The CDR3 is 16 amino acids. Germline assignment: CDR1 WNHNN and CDR2 SYGVQD (reference sequence). J lost 2 bases, V lost 0 bases, and 4 bases had no gene match. For the CDR3, the DNA is TGCGCCAGCAGTGAGTCACGGGGGGGGATCACAGATACGCAGTATTTT. Its translation: CASSESRGGITDTQYF.

This chain connects TRBV12-5 to TRBJ2-6; 8 bases are shared with TRBD1. The V gene's germline CDR1 is LGHNT and CDR2 FRNRAP. V was pared by 8 bases and J by 0 bases, with 9 bases of the junction left unmatched. The CDR3 is 17 amino acids. As DNA, the CDR3 is TGTGCTAGTACCCCTGGGACAGGCGTCTCTGGGGCCAACGTCCTGACTTTC. Its protein product is CASTPGTGVSGANVLTF.

Details on this clone: Relative to the germline gene, one junction end is altered; a read error may explain this. The chain carries TRBV25-1 and TRBJ1-2; 8 positions agree with TRBD1. The CDR3 is made up of 15 amino acids. Germline V CDR1 and CDR2: MGHDK, SYGVNS. This CDR3 reads CASSGGQEDNYGYPF. DNA of the CDR3: TGTGCCAGCAGTGGGGGACAGGAAGATAACTATGGCTACCCCTTC.